Each of the 14 T cell receptor beta chains below was sequenced from the same sample in a study of T cell responses to AZD1222 COVID-19 vaccine. Measured with immunoSEQ multiplex PCR; TCRdb has only the in-frame clones, and not every one. The table shows 200,000 to 300,000 clones, with over 90% occurring only once. The source material was peripheral blood, sampled on day 0 of AZD1222 vaccination. Source of these receptors: an adult in good health.

J is TRBJ1-4 and V is TRBV4-1; perhaps TRBD1 as D (5 bases). The germline CDR1 and CDR2 sequences are MGHRA and YSYEKL. This CDR3 contains 16 residues. Trimming left V 0 bases short and J 8 bases short, with 16 bases between. The CDR3: CASSQESGRAGEKLFF. CDR3 DNA: TGCGCCAGCAGCCAAGAATCCGGCAGGGCGGGCGAAAAACTGTTTTTT.

The chain uses TRBV4-1 and TRBJ1-2; 8 bases line up with TRBD1. The CDR3 spans 15 residues. Trimming cost V 0 bases and J 4 bases; bases outside gene matches: 4. Germline loops: CDR1 MGHRA, CDR2 YSYEKL. The CDR3 DNA reads as TGCGCCAGCAGCCAAGAAAGACAGGGGCCCTATGGCTACACCTTC. Protein product: CASSQERQGPYGYTF.

The rearrangement joins TRBV12-3 or TRBV12-4 to TRBJ1-2; weak D call: TRBD1 (5 bases). V was clipped by 5 bases and J by 4 bases, with 11 bases between them. The length of the CDR3 is 13 residues. The DNA of the CDR3 is TGTGCCAGCAGTCCCGACAGATTCTATGGCTACACCTTC. Its protein is CASSPDRFYGYTF.

V and J are TRBV18 and TRBJ1-2; TRBD1 matches 7 bases. The CDR3 has 14 residues. V was clipped by 3 bases and J by 8 bases; unmatched bases: 9. CDR1 and CDR2 from the germline V gene are KGHSH and LQKENI. CDR3 nucleotide sequence: TGTGCCAGCTCACCTGGAGACAGGGTGGGGGGCTACACCTTC. It codes for CASSPGDRVGGYTF.

This chain uses TRBV28 with TRBJ1-2; D is uncertain. The ends were cut back, 6 bases at V and 0 bases at J, with 8 bases in the middle. The germline gives CDR1 MDHEN, CDR2 SYDVKM. The CDR3 is made up of 13 amino acids. CDR3 residues: CASSPVTNYGYTF. As DNA, the CDR3 is TGTGCCAGCAGCCCCGTTACTAACTATGGCTACACCTTC.

The chain couples TRBV28 to TRBJ2-7, with TRBD1 as a possible D gene (5 bases). The ends were cut back, 3 bases at V and 6 bases at J, with 15 bases in the middle. The CDR3 totals 14 residues. CDR1 and CDR2 (germline): MDHEN, SYDVKM. CDR3 DNA sequence: TGTGCCAGCAGTTTTGCGCGGACAATAGGCGAGCAGTACTTC. This codes for CASSFARTIGEQYF. The complete variable domain, with remaining parts taken from reference TRBV28 and TRBJ2-7, reads DVKVTQSSRYLVKRTGEKVFLECVQDMDHENMFWYRQDPGLGLRLIYFSYDVKMKEKGDIPEGYSVSREKKERFSLILESASTNQTSMYLCASSFARTIGEQYFGPGTRLTVT.

The J gene is TRBJ1-5, the V gene TRBV5-1; no definite D call. Germline-derived CDR1 and CDR2 are SGHRS and YFSETQ. V gave up 1 base and J gave up 2 bases, with 7 bases separating them. This CDR3 is built from 14 residues. CDR3 sequence: CASSLWGGNQPQHF. The CDR3 region has the DNA TGCGCCAGCAGCTTGTGGGGAGGCAATCAGCCCCAGCATTTT.

The chain has TRBV5-6 and TRBJ2-5; the D is unclear. V lost 4 bases to trimming and J lost 1 base, with 14 bases between them. CDR3 size: 15 residues. CDR1 is SGHDT, CDR2 YYEEEE, per germline. The CDR3 coding sequence is TGTGCCAGCAGCCTACTCGGTCCCCGCCAAGAGACCCAGTACTTC. Its protein product is CASSLLGPRQETQYF.

This chain links TRBV27 with TRBJ2-7; 7 bases are shared with TRBD1. The germline CDR1 and CDR2 sequences are MNHEY and SMNVEV (reference sequence). Trimming cost V 3 bases and J 7 bases; bases outside gene matches: 12. CDR3 length: 15 amino acids. CDR3 sequence reads: CASSLSAEGAREQYF. The CDR3 coding sequence is TGTGCCAGCAGTTTGTCGGCCGAGGGGGCAAGGGAGCAGTACTTC.

This sequence joins TRBV11-3 and TRBJ2-3; possible D gene TRBD2, 5 bases. The CDR3 length is 16 residues. The V gene's germline CDR1 is SGHNT and CDR2 YENEEA. V gave up 4 bases and J gave up 0 bases, with 14 bases separating them. CDR3 in DNA: TGTGCCAGCAGCTCTCGCGGAGGCACTAGCACAGATACGCAGTATTTT. It translates to CASSSRGGTSTDTQYF.

The rearrangement uses TRBV5-1 and TRBJ1-1, with a tentative D call TRBD1 (6 bases). The CDR3 has 13 residues. V was cut by 4 bases and J by 3 bases, with 10 bases left in between. CDR1 is SGHRS, CDR2 YFSETQ, per germline. Here the CDR3 reads CASSQGHYTEAFF. The DNA for the CDR3 is TGCGCCAGCAGCCAGGGACATTACACTGAAGCTTTCTTT.

The chain couples TRBV12-3 or TRBV12-4 to TRBJ1-2, with no clear D. V was cut by 2 bases and J by 7 bases, with 11 bases left in between. There are 13 residues in the CDR3. The CDR3 protein is CASSLRGSIGYTF. CDR3 in DNA: TGTGCCAGCAGTTTACGGGGAAGTATTGGCTACACCTTC.

This clone has just one count. This chain uses TRBV5-1 with TRBJ2-1, with D possibly TRBD1 on 5 matching bases. The germline CDR1 and CDR2 sequences are SGHRS and YFSETQ. Trimming removed 4 bases at V and 3 bases at J, with 8 bases between. The CDR3 extends over 13 amino acids. Here the CDR3 reads CASSPGHYNEQFF. The CDR3, as DNA: TGCGCCAGCAGCCCTGGACACTACAATGAGCAGTTCTTC.

The J gene is TRBJ2-6, the V gene TRBV3-1 (or the pseudogene TRBV3-2); TRBD1 matches 10 bases. The CDR3 spans 18 residues. Germline V gene lookup returns CDR1 LGHDT and CDR2 YNNKEL (reference sequence). V was clipped by 3 bases and J by 0 bases; unmatched bases: 5. The chain's CDR3 is CASSQGQGYDSGANVLTF. CDR3 coding DNA: TGTGCCAGCAGCCAGGGACAGGGGTATGACTCTGGGGCCAACGTCCTGACTTTC.